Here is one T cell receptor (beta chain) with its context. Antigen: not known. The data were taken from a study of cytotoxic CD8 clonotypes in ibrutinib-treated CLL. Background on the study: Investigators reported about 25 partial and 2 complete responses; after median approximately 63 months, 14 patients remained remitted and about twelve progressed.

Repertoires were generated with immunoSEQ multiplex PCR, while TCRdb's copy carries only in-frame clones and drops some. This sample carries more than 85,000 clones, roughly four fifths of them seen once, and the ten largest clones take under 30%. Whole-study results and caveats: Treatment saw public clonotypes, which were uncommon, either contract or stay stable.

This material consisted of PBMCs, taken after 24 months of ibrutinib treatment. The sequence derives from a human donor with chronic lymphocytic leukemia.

CDR3 in DNA: TGTGCCAGCAGTGTGGACAGGGGGAACACCGGGGAGCTGTTTTTT. This translates into CASSVDRGNTGELFF. This rearrangement joins TRBV6-1 to TRBJ2-2, with 9 positions matching TRBD1. Germline V gene sequence: CDR1 MNHNS, CDR2 SASEGT. The CDR3 has 15 amino acids. The junction had 1 base not matched to a gene; V was cut back by 4 bases and J by 1 base.